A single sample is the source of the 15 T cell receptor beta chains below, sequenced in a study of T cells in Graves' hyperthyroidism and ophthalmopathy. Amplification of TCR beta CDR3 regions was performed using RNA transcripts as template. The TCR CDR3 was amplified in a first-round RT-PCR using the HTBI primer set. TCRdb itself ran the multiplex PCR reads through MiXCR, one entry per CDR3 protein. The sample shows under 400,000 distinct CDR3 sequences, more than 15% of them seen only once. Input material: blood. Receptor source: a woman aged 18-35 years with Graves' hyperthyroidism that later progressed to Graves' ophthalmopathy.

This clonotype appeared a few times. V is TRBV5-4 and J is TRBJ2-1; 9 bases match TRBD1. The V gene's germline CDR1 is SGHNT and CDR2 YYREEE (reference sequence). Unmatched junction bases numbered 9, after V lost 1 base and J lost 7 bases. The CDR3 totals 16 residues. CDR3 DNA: TGTGCCAGCAGCTTGCCGGGACAGGGTCTGGGAAATGAGCAGTTCTTC. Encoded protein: CASSLPGQGLGNEQFF.

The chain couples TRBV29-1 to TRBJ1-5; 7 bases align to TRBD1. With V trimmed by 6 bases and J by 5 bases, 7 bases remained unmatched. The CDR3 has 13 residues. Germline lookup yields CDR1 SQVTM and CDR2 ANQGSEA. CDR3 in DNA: TGCAGCGTCTGGTCAGGGGGGGATCAGCCCCAGCATTTT. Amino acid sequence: CSVWSGGDQPQHF.

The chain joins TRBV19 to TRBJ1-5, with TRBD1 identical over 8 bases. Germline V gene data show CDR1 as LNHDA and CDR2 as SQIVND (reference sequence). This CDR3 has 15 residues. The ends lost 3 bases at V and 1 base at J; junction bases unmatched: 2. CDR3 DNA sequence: TGTGCCAGTAGTATCCGGACAGGGAGCAATCAGCCCCAGCATTTT. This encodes CASSIRTGSNQPQHF.

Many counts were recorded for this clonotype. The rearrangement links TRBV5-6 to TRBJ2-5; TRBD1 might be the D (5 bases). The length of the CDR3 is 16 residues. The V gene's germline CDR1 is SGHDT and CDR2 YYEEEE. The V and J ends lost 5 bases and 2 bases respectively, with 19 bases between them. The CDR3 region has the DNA TGTGCCAGCAGAACAGTCGAGAAAGGGGAACAAGAGACCCAGTACTTC. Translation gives CASRTVEKGEQETQYF.

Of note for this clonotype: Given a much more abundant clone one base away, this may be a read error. CDR3 loop: CASGGSGGGNEQFF. CDR3 coding DNA: TGTGCCAGCGGCGGGAGCGGGGGGGGCAATGAGCAGTTCTTC. The rearrangement uses TRBV9 and TRBJ2-1; TRBD2 matches at 10 bases. Germline V gene data show CDR1 as SGDLS and CDR2 as YYNGEE. J was trimmed by 6 bases and V by 7 bases; bases with no gene match: 7. The CDR3 length is 14 residues.

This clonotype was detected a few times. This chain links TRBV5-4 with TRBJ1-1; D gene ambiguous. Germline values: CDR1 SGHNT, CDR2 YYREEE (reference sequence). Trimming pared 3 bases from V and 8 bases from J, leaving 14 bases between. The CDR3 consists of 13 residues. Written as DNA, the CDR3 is TGTGCCAGCAGCTACGACCCCGGCCGGGAAGCTTTCTTT. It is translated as CASSYDPGREAFF.

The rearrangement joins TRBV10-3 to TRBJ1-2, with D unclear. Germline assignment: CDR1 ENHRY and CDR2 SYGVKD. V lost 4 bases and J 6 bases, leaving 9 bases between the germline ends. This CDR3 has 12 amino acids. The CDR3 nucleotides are TGTGCCATCAGTGGGTTTCTGGATGGCTACACCTTC. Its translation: CAISGFLDGYTF.

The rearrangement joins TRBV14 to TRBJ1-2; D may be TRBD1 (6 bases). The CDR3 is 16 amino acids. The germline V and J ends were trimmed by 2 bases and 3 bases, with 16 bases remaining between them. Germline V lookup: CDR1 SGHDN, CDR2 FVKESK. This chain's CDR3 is CASSQITGRRDYGYTF. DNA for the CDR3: TGTGCCAGCAGCCAAATTACAGGGAGGAGGGACTATGGCTACACCTTC.

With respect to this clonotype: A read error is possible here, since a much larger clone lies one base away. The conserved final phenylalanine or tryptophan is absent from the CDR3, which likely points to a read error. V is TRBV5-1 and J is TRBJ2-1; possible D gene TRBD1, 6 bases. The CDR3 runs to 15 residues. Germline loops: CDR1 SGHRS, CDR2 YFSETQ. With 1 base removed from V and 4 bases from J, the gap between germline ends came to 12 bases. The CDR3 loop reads CASSLRQAGYNEQFL. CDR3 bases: TGCGCCAGCAGCTTGAGACAGGCTGGGTACAATGAGCAGTTCCTC.

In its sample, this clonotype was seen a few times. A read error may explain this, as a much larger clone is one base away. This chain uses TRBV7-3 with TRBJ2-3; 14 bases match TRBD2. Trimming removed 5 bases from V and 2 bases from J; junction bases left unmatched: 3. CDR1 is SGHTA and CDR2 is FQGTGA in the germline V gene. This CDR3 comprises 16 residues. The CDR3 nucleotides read TGTGCCAGCAGCGCGGGACTAGCGGGAGCCACAGATACGCAGTATTTT. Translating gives CASSAGLAGATDTQYF.

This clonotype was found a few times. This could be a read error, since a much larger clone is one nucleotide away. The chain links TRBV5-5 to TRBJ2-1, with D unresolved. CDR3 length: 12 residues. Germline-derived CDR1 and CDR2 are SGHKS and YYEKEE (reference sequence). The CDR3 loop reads CASSFNTAELFF. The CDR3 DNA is TGTGCCAGCAGCTTTAATACGGCTGAGCTGTTCTTC.

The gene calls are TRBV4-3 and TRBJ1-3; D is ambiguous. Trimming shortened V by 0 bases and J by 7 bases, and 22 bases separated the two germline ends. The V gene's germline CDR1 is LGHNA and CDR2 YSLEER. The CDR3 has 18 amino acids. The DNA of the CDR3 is TGCGCCAGCAGCCAAGATATCGGGGTGCGCAGGTTAAGGAACACCATATATTTT. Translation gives CASSQDIGVRRLRNTIYF.

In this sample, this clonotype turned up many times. The CDR3 spells CASSLRSRGAKETQYF. Written as DNA, the CDR3 is TGTGCCAGCAGTTTACGGTCTAGGGGGGCAAAGGAGACCCAGTACTTC. The J gene is TRBJ2-5, the V gene TRBV12-3 or TRBV12-4, with D perhaps matching TRBD1 or TRBD2 (6 bases each). The CDR3 extends over 16 amino acids. V was trimmed by 2 bases and J by 5 bases, leaving 18 bases between them.

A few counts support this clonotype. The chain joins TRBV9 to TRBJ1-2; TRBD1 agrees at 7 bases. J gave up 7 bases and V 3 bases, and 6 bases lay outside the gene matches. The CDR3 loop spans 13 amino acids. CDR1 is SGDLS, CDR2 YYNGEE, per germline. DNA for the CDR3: TGTGCCAGCAGCGCCTTACAGGGGTCTGGCTACACCTTC. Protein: CASSALQGSGYTF.

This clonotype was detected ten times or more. The CDR3 nucleotides read TGTGCCAGCAGCTTTCAAGGGGAGCAGTTCTTC. The encoded protein is CASSFQGEQFF. The rearrangement links TRBV7-8 to TRBJ2-1; the D is unclear. The V end lost 3 bases, the J end lost 10 bases, and 7 bases lay between the germline ends. The CDR3 covers 11 residues. Looked up from germline, CDR1 is SGHVS and CDR2 is FQNEAQ.